Presented here are 26 T cell receptor beta chains from one specimen sequenced in a study of human T cells and chemical hapten exposure. Documented time point: patch test 2, 6 weeks after DPC sensitization. The treatment was: therapeutic diphenylcyclopropenone sensitization with weekly scalp DPC. MiXCR, applied by TCRdb to the RACE reads, yields one record per CDR3 protein. Of some 80,000 distinct CDR3 sequences in the sample, around a tenth were seen once. Sequenced here: whole blood, sampled in connection with sensitization to the hapten diphenylcyclopropenone (DPC). These receptors were collected from a man younger than 30 with alopecia areata. Some clones in this sample may be carry-over from other donors' samples.

This clonotype was found a few times. The chain links TRBV27 to TRBJ1-6, with D tentatively TRBD1 (5 bases). Per germline, CDR1 MNHEY and CDR2 SMNVEV (reference sequence). V was shortened by 6 bases and J by 0 bases, with 12 bases between the two germline ends. The CDR3 covers 16 residues. CDR3 residues: CASRERGSSYNSPLHF. The CDR3 nucleotides are TGTGCCAGCAGGGAGCGGGGGAGCTCCTATAATTCACCCCTCCACTTT.

The chain employs TRBV4-1 and TRBJ2-7; 9 nucleotides match TRBD1. The V gene's germline CDR1 is MGHRA and CDR2 YSYEKL. This CDR3 spans 18 amino acids. The ends lost 1 base at V and 2 bases at J; junction bases unmatched: 12. CDR3 coding DNA: TGCGCCAGCAGCCAAGCCGATTTCTTGGGACAGGGCGCCTACGAGCAGTACTTC. Encoded protein: CASSQADFLGQGAYEQYF.

V usage is TRBV7-6 and J usage is TRBJ2-1, with D perhaps matching TRBD1 or TRBD2 (5 bases each). Trimming cost V 1 base and J 14 bases, with 12 bases left between them. CDR1 is SGHVS and CDR2 is FNYEAQ in the germline V gene. This CDR3 contains 12 residues. CDR3 sequence reads: CASSLGLGTKFF. In nucleotides, the CDR3 is TGTGCCAGCAGCTTAGGTTTAGGGACCAAGTTCTTC.

This clonotype was seen only a few times. The chain links TRBV7-3 to TRBJ1-1; D unclear. The CDR3 contains 13 residues. Germline assignment: CDR1 SGHTA and CDR2 FQGTGA. Trimming shortened V by 6 bases and J by 1 base, and 9 bases separated the two germline ends. CDR3 protein: CASSEGSNTEAFF. DNA of the CDR3: TGTGCCAGCAGTGAGGGATCGAACACTGAAGCTTTCTTT.

The rearrangement joins TRBV12-3 or TRBV12-4 to TRBJ1-2; the match to TRBD1 covers 8 bases. CDR3 length equals 14 residues. After removal of 3 bases from V and 2 bases from J, the junction contained 2 bases not matched to a gene. Here the CDR3 DNA reads TGTGCCAGCAGTTTCAGGGGGCCGAACTATGGCTACACCTTC. Encoded protein: CASSFRGPNYGYTF.

This rearrangement joins TRBV5-1 to TRBJ2-2; D not resolved. In germline, CDR1 is SGHRS, CDR2 YFSETQ. This CDR3 is 17 amino acids long. V dropped 4 bases and J dropped 0 bases, with 16 bases sitting between them. This CDR3 is CASSQPQTLANTGELFF. The CDR3, as DNA: TGCGCCAGCAGCCAACCACAGACTCTCGCGAACACCGGGGAGCTGTTTTTT.

This clonotype was observed at least ten times. The gene calls are TRBV4-1 and TRBJ2-5, with TRBD1 as a possible D gene (5 bases). Trimming pared 1 base from V and 0 bases from J, leaving 12 bases between. CDR1 and CDR2 (germline): MGHRA, YSYEKL. This CDR3 has 16 residues. CDR3 sequence reads: CASSQVGRAHQETQYF. Here the CDR3 DNA reads TGCGCCAGCAGCCAAGTCGGCAGGGCCCACCAAGAGACCCAGTACTTC.

This clonotype appeared a few times. J is TRBJ2-1 and V is TRBV7-3; 8 bases map to TRBD2. Trimming at V came to 4 bases and at J to 4 bases, leaving 12 bases not matched to a gene. CDR1 and CDR2 from the germline V gene are SGHTA and FQGTGA. The CDR3 contains 17 residues. In nucleotides, the CDR3 is TGTGCCAGCAGCTCCTACGGAGCGGGGGCCTTATACAATGAGCAGTTCTTC. Residues: CASSSYGAGALYNEQFF.

Many counts were recorded for this clonotype. The chain recombines TRBV11-2 with TRBJ2-5; 9 bases are a match to TRBD2. Germline CDR1 SGHAT, CDR2 FQNNGV. The trim removed 1 base at V and 0 bases at J, leaving 9 bases unmatched. This CDR3 contains 18 residues. The CDR3 bases are TGTGCCAGCAGCTTAGTGATTAGCGGGGGATCGTACCAAGAGACCCAGTACTTC. Protein product: CASSLVISGGSYQETQYF.

J is TRBJ1-1 and V is TRBV5-1, with D tentatively TRBD1 (6 bases). Germline V gives CDR1 SGHRS, CDR2 YFSETQ. The ends were cut back, 4 bases at V and 0 bases at J, with 7 bases in the middle. The CDR3 covers 13 residues. CDR3 in DNA: TGCGCCAGCAGCCCAGGGGTGAACACTGAAGCTTTCTTT. Translation gives CASSPGVNTEAFF.

The chain couples TRBV20-1 to TRBJ2-7; 7 positions match TRBD2. V shed 3 bases, J shed 5 bases, and the junction held 10 bases outside the gene matches. This CDR3 spans 14 amino acids. Germline CDR1 is DFQATT and CDR2 is SNEGSKA (reference sequence). The DNA for the CDR3 is TGCAGTGCTAGTACTAGCGTCAATCCCCACGAGCAGTACTTC. Amino acids: CSASTSVNPHEQYF.

This chain joins TRBV11-2 and TRBJ1-2; 7 nucleotides line up with TRBD1. This CDR3 comprises 12 residues. The germline V gene encodes CDR1 SGHAT and CDR2 FQNNGV. J gave up 5 bases and V 5 bases, and 2 bases lay outside the gene matches. CDR3 sequence: CASSRQGYGYTF. In nucleotides, the CDR3 is TGTGCCAGCAGCCGACAGGGTTATGGCTACACCTTC.

In its sample, this clonotype was seen many times. The chain links TRBV28 to TRBJ1-1, with D uncertain. Trimming took off 3 bases at V and 1 base at J, with 9 bases between the two ends. CDR1 MDHEN and CDR2 SYDVKM come from the germline V gene. This CDR3 contains 14 residues. For the CDR3, the DNA is TGTGCCAGCAGTTTTCTTATGGAGAACACTGAAGCTTTCTTT. Its translation: CASSFLMENTEAFF.

This clonotype was recorded at least ten times. The CDR3 loop reads CSARGGAPGETQYF. DNA of the CDR3: TGCAGTGCTAGAGGGGGCGCCCCGGGAGAGACCCAGTACTTC. The gene calls are TRBV20-1 and TRBJ2-5; a possible D gene is TRBD1 (5 bases). This CDR3 contains 14 residues. V gave up 1 base and J gave up 4 bases, with 13 bases separating them. The germline V gene has CDR1 DFQATT and CDR2 SNEGSKA (reference sequence).

The V call is TRBV11-2, the J call TRBJ2-5; 10 bases map to TRBD2. This CDR3 is 13 amino acids long. The ends lost 5 bases at V and 8 bases at J; junction bases unmatched: 5. The germline gives CDR1 SGHAT, CDR2 FQNNGV. The CDR3 reads CASSIRLAGTQYF. CDR3 bases: TGTGCCAGCAGCATCCGACTAGCGGGCACCCAGTACTTC.

Only a few counts were recorded for this clonotype. The chain has TRBV29-1 and TRBJ2-2; D gene unclear. Germline CDR1 and CDR2: SQVTM and ANQGSEA. V dropped 7 bases and J dropped 4 bases, with 10 bases sitting between them. This CDR3 spans 12 amino acids. CDR3 in DNA: TGCAGCGGGGTTCTGGGCACCGGGGAGCTGTTTTTT. Residues: CSGVLGTGELFF.

This clonotype was observed at least ten times. The chain has TRBV9 and TRBJ2-3; 7 bases are a match to TRBD1. The CDR3 length is 14 residues. Germline-derived CDR1 and CDR2 are SGDLS and YYNGEE. V lost 0 bases, J lost 3 bases, and 1 base stayed unmatched. The CDR3 region has the DNA TGTGCCAGCAGCGTAGGCAGGGGGACAGATACGCAGTATTTT. Its protein is CASSVGRGTDTQYF.

This clonotype was detected ten times or more. The genes are TRBV2 and TRBJ2-5; tentatively, D is TRBD1 (6 bases). V was shortened by 8 bases and J by 1 base, with 23 bases between the two germline ends. Germline V lookup: CDR1 SNHLY, CDR2 FYNNEI. The CDR3 runs to 17 residues. The CDR3 loop reads CASGVLFRGRIQETQYF. As DNA, the CDR3 is TGTGCCAGCGGGGTTCTTTTCAGGGGTCGGATCCAAGAGACCCAGTACTTC.

In this sample, this clonotype turned up once. The chain is built from TRBV7-2 and TRBJ1-5; 8 nucleotides agree with TRBD1. CDR3 length equals 15 residues. Unmatched junction bases numbered 4, after V lost 5 bases and J lost 1 base. The germline gives CDR1 SGHTA, CDR2 FQGNSA. The CDR3 loop is CASSADRGSNQPQHF. CDR3 nucleotides: TGTGCCAGCAGCGCTGACAGGGGCAGCAATCAGCCCCAGCATTTT.

V gene TRBV7-9 combines with J gene TRBJ2-3; 11 bases match TRBD2. Per germline, CDR1 SEHNR and CDR2 FQNEAQ (reference sequence). The CDR3 totals 15 residues. V lost 7 bases to trimming and J lost 4 bases; unmatched junction nucleotides: 7. The CDR3: CASTTTSGVADTQYF. CDR3 bases: TGTGCCAGCACAACGACTAGCGGGGTAGCAGATACGCAGTATTTT.

The V and J genes are TRBV29-1 and TRBJ1-2; 9 nucleotides match TRBD1. Germline V gene lookup returns CDR1 SQVTM and CDR2 ANQGSEA. This CDR3 contains 19 residues. V lost 3 bases and J lost 8; bases outside the gene matches: 25. The CDR3 is CSVDWLFPRDRDPVGGYTF. CDR3 bases: TGCAGCGTTGACTGGCTATTCCCAAGGGACAGGGATCCCGTCGGCGGCTACACCTTC.

Here the CDR3 DNA reads TGTGCCATCAGACCCGGACAGGGGCGGTCAGATACGCAGTATTTT. Protein product: CAIRPGQGRSDTQYF. The chain uses TRBV10-3 and TRBJ2-3; 9 nucleotides align to TRBD1. Trimming at V came to 6 bases and at J to 4 bases, leaving 8 bases not matched to a gene. Germline V CDR1 and CDR2: ENHRY, SYGVKD. This CDR3 region has 15 residues.

This clonotype was found a few times. This chain connects TRBV7-6 to TRBJ2-1; D might be TRBD1 (6 bases). This CDR3 has 15 residues. Per the germline V gene, CDR1 is SGHVS and CDR2 is FNYEAQ. Trimming pared 4 bases from V and 7 bases from J, leaving 17 bases between. Here the CDR3 DNA reads TGTGCCAGCAGCTCCAGGGAAGGGGGTGATAATGAGCAGTTCTTC. This codes for CASSSREGGDNEQFF.

In its sample, this clonotype was seen a few times. V gene TRBV5-1 combines with J gene TRBJ1-2; the match to TRBD1 covers 7 bases. The junction had 2 bases not matched to a gene; V was cut back by 3 bases and J by 6 bases. The CDR3 consists of 12 residues. Germline assignment: CDR1 SGHRS and CDR2 YFSETQ. The CDR3 region has the DNA TGCGCCAGCAGCTCTGACAGGGATGGCTACACCTTC. This encodes CASSSDRDGYTF.

The sample holds many counts of this clonotype. The gene calls are TRBV10-2 and TRBJ1-1; TRBD1 matches at 11 bases. CDR3 length: 14 amino acids. Trimming removed 6 bases from V and 4 bases from J; junction bases left unmatched: 4. Per germline, CDR1 WSHSY and CDR2 SAAADI. The CDR3 here is CASRSGTGGTEAFF. The CDR3, as DNA: TGCGCCAGCAGATCCGGGACAGGGGGCACTGAAGCTTTCTTT.

This rearrangement joins TRBV5-4 to TRBJ2-1; unclear D gene. CDR3 length equals 12 residues. V dropped 0 bases and J dropped 5 bases, with 3 bases sitting between them. In germline, CDR1 is SGHNT, CDR2 YYREEE (reference sequence). The CDR3 loop is CASSLENNEQFF. CDR3 sequence (DNA): TGTGCCAGCAGCTTGGAGAACAATGAGCAGTTCTTC. Full variable domain (outside the CDR3, taken from reference TRBV5-4 and TRBJ2-1): ETGVTQSPTHLIKTRGQQVTLRCSSQSGHNTVSWYQQALGQGPQFIFQYYREEENGRGNFPPRFSGLQFPNYSSELNVNALELDDSALYLCASSLENNEQFFGPGTRLTVL.